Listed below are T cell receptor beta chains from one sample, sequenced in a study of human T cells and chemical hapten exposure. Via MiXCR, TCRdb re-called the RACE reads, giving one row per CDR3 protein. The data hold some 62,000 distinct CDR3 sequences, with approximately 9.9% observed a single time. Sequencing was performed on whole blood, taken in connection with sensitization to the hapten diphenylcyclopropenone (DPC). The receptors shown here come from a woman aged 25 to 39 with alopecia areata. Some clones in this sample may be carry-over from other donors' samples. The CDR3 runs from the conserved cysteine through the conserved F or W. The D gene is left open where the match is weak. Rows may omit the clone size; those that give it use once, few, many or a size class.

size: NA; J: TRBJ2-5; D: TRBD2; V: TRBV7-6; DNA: TGTGCCAGCATCCCGACTAGCGGACAAGAGACCCAGTACTTC; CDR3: CASIPTSGQETQYF
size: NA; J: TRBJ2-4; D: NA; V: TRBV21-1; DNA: TGTGCCAGCAGCATCACCGACAGGGGGCCGCGTGGAGCCAAAAACATTCAGTACTTC; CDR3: CASSITDRGPRGAKNIQYF
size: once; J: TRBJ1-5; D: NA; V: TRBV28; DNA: TGTGCCAGCAGTTTGACCCGGGGCCCTCGGGGGGCCCAGCATTTT; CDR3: CASSLTRGPRGAQHF
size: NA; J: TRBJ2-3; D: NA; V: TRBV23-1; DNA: TGCGCCAGCAACCGACGTTTTTTAGTGGGGTCAGATACGCAGTATTTT; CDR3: CASNRRFLVGSDTQYF
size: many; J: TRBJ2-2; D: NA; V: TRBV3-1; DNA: TGTGCCAGCAGCCACTCTAGGGGGTTCACCGGGGAGCTGTTTTTT; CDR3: CASSHSRGFTGELFF
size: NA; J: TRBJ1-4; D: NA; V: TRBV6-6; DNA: TGTGCCAGCAGCCCGATCACGACAAATGAAAAACTGTTTTTT; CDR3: CASSPITTNEKLFF
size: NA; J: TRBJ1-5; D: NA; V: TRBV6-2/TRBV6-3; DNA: TGTGCCAGCAGGGAAAAGGCAACCCCCCCCCAGCATTTT; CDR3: CASREKATPPQHF
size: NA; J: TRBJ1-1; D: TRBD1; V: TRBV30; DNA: TGTGCCTGGAGGGGACAGGGGTGGGTATCTGAAGCTTTCTTT; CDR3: CAWRGQGWVSEAFF
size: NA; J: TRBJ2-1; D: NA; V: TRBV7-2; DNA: TGTGCCAGCAACCTCGACGGATTCGGTGAGCAGTTCTTC; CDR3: CASNLDGFGEQFF
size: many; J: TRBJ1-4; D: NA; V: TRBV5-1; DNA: TGCGCCAGCAGCGGTGGGACCGTCGGCCTTGAAAAACTGTTTTTT; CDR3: CASSGGTVGLEKLFF
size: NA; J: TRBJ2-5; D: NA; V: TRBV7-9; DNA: TGTGCCAGCAGCTGGGGCCAAGAGACCCAGTACTTC; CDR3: CASSWGQETQYF
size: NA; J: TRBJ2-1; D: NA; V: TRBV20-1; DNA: TGCAGTGCTAGAGATGAGACTAGGTCTTTCTTC; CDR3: CSARDETRSFF
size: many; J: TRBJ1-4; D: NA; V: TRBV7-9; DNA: TGTGCCAGCAGCTTGACGGTTGGGCGGGAAAAACTGTTTTTT; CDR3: CASSLTVGREKLFF
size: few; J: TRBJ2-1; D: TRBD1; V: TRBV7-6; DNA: TGTGCCAGCAGCTTAGCGACAGGGGGTTACAATGAGCAGTTCTTC; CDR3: CASSLATGGYNEQFF
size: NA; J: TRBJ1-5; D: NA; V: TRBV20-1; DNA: TGCAGTGCTAGAGATTCCGCAGAAAATCAGCCCCAGCATTTT; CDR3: CSARDSAENQPQHF
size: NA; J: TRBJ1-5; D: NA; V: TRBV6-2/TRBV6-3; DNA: TGTGCCAGCAGTTGGGCGGGGACGGGGAATCAGCCCCAGCATTTT; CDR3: CASSWAGTGNQPQHF
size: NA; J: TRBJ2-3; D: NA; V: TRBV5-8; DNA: TGTGCCAGCAGCTTGGTACAGTTCGCAGATACGCAGTATTTT; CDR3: CASSLVQFADTQYF
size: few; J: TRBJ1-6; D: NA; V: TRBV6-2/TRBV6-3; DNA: TGTGCCAGCAGCCAGCAGGGGCGGCGTTCACCCCTCCACTTT; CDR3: CASSQQGRRSPLHF
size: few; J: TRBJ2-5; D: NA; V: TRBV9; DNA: TGTGCCAGCAGCGTAGATGTGATCCAAGAGACCCAGTACTTC; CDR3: CASSVDVIQETQYF
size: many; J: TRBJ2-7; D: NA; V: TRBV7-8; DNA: TGTGCCAGCAGCCCCGTCGGGGGACCCGAGCAGTACTTC; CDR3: CASSPVGGPEQYF
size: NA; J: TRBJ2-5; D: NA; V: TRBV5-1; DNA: TGCGCCAGCAGCATAAACAGGGTCCAAGAGACCCAGTACTTC; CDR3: CASSINRVQETQYF
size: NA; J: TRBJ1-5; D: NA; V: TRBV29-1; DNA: TGCAGCGTCTCCGGGAGTTATAATCAGCCCCAGCATTTT; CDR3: CSVSGSYNQPQHF